This TCR beta chain was recovered during a study of early T cells in non-severe SARS-CoV-2 infection. Overall study context: It was bulk RNA from unsorted whole blood that was sequenced, and the chains were unpaired. Study results and caveats: Reliance on VDJdb matching favored anti-spike CD8 responses; private and CD4 specificities were missed.

The table lists this clonotype with a few counts. Its antigen remains unidentified. cDNA molecules, individually, were tagged with unique molecular identifiers. TCRdb analysed the 5' RACE reads with MiXCR anew, one entry per CDR3 protein. The sample includes 60,000 or so distinct CDR3 sequences, 9.5% to 15% of them seen just once. The sequence was collected from an adult who was a healthcare worker with PCR-confirmed SARS-CoV-2 infection or an uninfected control (not recorded which). The sample comprised whole blood.

The CDR3 spells CASTIQGETQYF. CDR3 sequence (DNA): TGTGCCAGCACTATCCAGGGGGAGACCCAGTACTTC. The J gene is TRBJ2-5, the V gene TRBV11-3, with D tentatively TRBD1 (6 bases). The germline V gene encodes CDR1 SGHNT and CDR2 YENEEA. The CDR3 covers 12 residues. V was shortened by 7 bases and J by 5 bases, with 11 bases between the two germline ends.